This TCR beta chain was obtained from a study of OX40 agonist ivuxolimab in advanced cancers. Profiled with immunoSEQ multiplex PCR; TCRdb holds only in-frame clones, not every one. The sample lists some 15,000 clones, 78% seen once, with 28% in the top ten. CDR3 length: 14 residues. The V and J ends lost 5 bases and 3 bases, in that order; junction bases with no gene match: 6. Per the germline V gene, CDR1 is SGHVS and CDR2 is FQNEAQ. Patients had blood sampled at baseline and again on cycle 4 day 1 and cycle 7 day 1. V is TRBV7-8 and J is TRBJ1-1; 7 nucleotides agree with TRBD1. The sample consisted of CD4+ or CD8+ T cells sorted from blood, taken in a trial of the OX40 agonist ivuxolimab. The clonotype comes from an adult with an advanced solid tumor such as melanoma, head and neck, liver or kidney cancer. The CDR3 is CASSIWDRYTEAFF. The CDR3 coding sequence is TGTGCCAGCAGCATTTGGGACAGATACACTGAAGCTTTCTTT.